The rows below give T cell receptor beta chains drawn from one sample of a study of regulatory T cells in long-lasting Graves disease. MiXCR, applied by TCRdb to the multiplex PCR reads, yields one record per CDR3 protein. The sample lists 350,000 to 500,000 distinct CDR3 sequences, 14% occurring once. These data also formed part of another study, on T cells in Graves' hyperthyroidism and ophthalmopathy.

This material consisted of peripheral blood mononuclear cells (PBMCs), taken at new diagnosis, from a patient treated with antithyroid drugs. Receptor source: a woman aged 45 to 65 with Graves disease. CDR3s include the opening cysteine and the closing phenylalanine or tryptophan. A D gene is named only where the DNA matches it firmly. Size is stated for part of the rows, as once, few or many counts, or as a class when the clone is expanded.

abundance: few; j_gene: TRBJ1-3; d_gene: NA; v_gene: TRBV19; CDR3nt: TGTGCCATACGAGAAAGTCCCTCTGGAAACACCATATATTTT; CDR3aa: CAIRESPSGNTIYF
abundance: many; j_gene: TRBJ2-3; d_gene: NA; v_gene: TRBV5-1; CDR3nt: TGCGCCAGCAGCTTGGGGGGCGTTCACGATACGCAGTATTTT; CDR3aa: CASSLGGVHDTQYF
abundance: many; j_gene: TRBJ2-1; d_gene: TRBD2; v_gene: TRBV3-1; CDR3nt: TGTGCCAGCAGCGCAATTCCCCCTAGCGGTGAATACAATGAGCAGTTCTTC; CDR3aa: CASSAIPPSGEYNEQFF
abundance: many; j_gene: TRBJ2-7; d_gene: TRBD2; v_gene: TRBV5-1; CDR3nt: TGCGCCAGCAGCTGGCTAGAGCTAGCGGGAGCCGGGGAGCAGTACTTC; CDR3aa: CASSWLELAGAGEQYF
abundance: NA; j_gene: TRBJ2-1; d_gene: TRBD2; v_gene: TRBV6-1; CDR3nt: TGTGCCAGCAGTGAAAGGAGTGCGGGAGGGCCAGTTTCCTCCTACAATGAGCAGTTCTTC; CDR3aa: CASSERSAGGPVSSYNEQFF
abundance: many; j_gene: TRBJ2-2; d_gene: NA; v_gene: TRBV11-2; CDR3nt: TGTGCCAGCAGCTATAGTCGTGGGAGAGATAACACCGGGGAGCTGTTTTTT; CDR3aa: CASSYSRGRDNTGELFF
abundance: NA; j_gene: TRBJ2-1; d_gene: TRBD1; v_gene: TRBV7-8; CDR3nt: TGTGCCAGCAGCTTAGCCTCGGCGGGACAGGGCTACAATGAGCAGTTCTTC; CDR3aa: CASSLASAGQGYNEQFF
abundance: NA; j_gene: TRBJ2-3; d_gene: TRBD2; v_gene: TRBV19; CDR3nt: TGTGCCAGTCGACGAGCGGGAGTGGGGCTGGATACGCAGTATTTT; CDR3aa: CASRRAGVGLDTQYF
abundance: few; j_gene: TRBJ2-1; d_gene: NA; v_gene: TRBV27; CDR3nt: TGTGCCAGCAGTCCCGAGTGGAGTAGTCTGTACAATGAGCAGTTCTTC; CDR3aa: CASSPEWSSLYNEQFF
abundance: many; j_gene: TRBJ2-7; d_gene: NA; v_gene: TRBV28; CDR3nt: TGTGCCAGCAGCGAGACTGGCGGCGGCGAGCAGTACTTC; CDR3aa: CASSETGGGEQYF
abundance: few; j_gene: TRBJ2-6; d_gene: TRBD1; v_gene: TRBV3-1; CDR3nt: TGTGCCAGCAGCCCATCGGCAGGGGGCTCTGGGGCCAACGTCCTGACTTTC; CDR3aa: CASSPSAGGSGANVLTF
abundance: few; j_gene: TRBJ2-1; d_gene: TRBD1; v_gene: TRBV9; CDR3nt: TGTGCCAGCAGCGTAGCTAAGGGGGCAATAAATGAGCAGTTCTTC; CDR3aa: CASSVAKGAINEQFF
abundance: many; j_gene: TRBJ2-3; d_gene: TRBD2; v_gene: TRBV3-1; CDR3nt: TGTGCCAGCGGACTAGCGGGAGGAGGGATCGATACGCAGTATTTT; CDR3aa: CASGLAGGGIDTQYF
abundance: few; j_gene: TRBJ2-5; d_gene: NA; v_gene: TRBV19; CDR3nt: TGTGCCAGTAGTATACAGGGGGGGCCAGAGACCCAGTACTTC; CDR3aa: CASSIQGGPETQYF
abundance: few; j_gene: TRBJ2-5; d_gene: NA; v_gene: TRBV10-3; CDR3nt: TGTGCCATCAGTGAACAGCCCACGCAAGAGACCCAGTACTTC; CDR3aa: CAISEQPTQETQYF
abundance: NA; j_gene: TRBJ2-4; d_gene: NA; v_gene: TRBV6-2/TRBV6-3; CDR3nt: TGTGCCAGCAGCCTCGTTGGGAAAGCCAAAAACATTCAGTACTTC; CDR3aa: CASSLVGKAKNIQYF
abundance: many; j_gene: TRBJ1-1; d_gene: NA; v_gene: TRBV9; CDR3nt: TGTGCCAGCAGCGTAGGCGGGGTTTCAATGAACACTGAAGCTTTCTTT; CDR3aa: CASSVGGVSMNTEAFF
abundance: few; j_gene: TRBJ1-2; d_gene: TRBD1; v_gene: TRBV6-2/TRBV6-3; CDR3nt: TGTGCCAGCAGGGGACGGGACAGGGCTGTTCACTATGGCTACACCTTC; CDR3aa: CASRGRDRAVHYGYTF
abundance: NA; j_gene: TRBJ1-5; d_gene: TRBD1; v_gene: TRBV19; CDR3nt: TGTGCCAGTAGTATTTCGTATCCGGGACAGGGGTTCAATCAGCCCCAGCATTTT; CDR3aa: CASSISYPGQGFNQPQHF
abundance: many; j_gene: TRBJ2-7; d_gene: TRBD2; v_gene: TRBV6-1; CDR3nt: TGTGCCACCCCGGGAGGGCGGGCCTACGAGCAGTACTTC; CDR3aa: CATPGGRAYEQYF
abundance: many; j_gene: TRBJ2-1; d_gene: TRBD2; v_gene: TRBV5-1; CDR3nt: TGCGCCAGCAGCTTGGGTGTAGCGGGCCCCTACAATGAGCAGTTCTTC; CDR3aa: CASSLGVAGPYNEQFF
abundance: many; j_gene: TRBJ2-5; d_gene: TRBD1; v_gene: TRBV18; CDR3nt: TGTGCCAGCTCACCGAACCAGGGGGAAGAGACCCAGTACTTC; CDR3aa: CASSPNQGEETQYF
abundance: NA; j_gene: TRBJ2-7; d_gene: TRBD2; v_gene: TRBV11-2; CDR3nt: TGTGCCAGCAGCTTGGAGACTAGCGGGAGGCCTCACTTTCCGTACTTC; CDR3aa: CASSLETSGRPHFPYF
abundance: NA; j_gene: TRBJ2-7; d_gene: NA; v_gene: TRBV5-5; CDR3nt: TGTGCCAGCAGCTCCACTTGGGCCTACGAGCAGTACTTC; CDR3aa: CASSSTWAYEQYF
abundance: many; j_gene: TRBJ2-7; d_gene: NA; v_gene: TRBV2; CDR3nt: TGTGCCAGCACAATTCCGCGGGTCTCCTACGAGCAGTACTTC; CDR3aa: CASTIPRVSYEQYF
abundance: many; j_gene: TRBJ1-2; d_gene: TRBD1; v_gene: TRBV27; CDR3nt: TGTGCCAGCAGTAAACGACAGGGATTGATCTATGGCTACACCTTC; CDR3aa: CASSKRQGLIYGYTF
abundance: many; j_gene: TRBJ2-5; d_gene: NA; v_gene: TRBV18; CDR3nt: TGTGCCAGCTCACCTTCAGTGAACTACCCTTCCCAAGAGACCCAGTACTTC; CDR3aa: CASSPSVNYPSQETQYF
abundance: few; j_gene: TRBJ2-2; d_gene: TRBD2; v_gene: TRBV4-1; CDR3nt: TGCGCCAGCAGCCTCTTAATCCCGGGAGCGGGAACCGGGGAGCTGTTTTTT; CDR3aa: CASSLLIPGAGTGELFF
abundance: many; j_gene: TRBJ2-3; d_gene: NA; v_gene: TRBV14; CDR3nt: TGTGCCAGCAGCCAAGCAGCTAGCGTGGGAAATACGCAGTATTTT; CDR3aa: CASSQAASVGNTQYF
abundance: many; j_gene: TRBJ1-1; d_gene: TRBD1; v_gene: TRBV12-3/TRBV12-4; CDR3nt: TGTGCCAGCAGTTTAGTTGTGGGACAGGGGATTACTGAAGCTTTCTTT; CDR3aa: CASSLVVGQGITEAFF
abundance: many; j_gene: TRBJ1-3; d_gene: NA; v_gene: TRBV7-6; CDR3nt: TGTGCCAGCAGCTTCGGGAGGGTAGCTGGAAACACCATATATTTT; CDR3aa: CASSFGRVAGNTIYF
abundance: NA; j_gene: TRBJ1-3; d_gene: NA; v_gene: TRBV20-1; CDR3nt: TGCAGTGCTAGGGTCGGGACACTTGGAAACACCATATATTTT; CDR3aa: CSARVGTLGNTIYF
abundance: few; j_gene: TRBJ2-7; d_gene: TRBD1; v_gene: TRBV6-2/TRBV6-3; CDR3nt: TGTGCCAGCAGTTACTCGCCCGGGACAGGGACACATGAGCAGTACTTC; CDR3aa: CASSYSPGTGTHEQYF
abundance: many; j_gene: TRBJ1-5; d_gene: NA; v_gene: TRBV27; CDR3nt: TGTGCCAGCAGTTTCCGTAATCAGCCCCAGCATTTT; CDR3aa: CASSFRNQPQHF
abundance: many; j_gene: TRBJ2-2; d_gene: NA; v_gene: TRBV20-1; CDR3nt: TGCAGTGCTAGAGACATTAGATACACCGGGGAGCTGTTTTTT; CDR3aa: CSARDIRYTGELFF
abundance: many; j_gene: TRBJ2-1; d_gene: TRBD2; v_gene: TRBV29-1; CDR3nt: TGCAGCGTTGACGGTAGCGGGGAGCAGTTCTTC; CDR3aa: CSVDGSGEQFF
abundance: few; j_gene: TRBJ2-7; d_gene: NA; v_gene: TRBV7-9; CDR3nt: TGCGCCAGCAGCCAAGAAGAGGCAGGGTTAGGCGAGCAGTACTTC; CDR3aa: CASSQEEAGLGEQYF
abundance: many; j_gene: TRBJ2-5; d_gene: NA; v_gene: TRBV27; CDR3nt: TGTGCCAGCAGTTTTGGCGGACAATTCCAAGAGACCCAGTACTTC; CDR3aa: CASSFGGQFQETQYF
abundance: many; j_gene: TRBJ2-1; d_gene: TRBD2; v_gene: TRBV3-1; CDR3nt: TGTGCCAGCAGCCAAGATCTAGCGGGAGGGAACTACAATGAGCAGTTCTTC; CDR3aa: CASSQDLAGGNYNEQFF
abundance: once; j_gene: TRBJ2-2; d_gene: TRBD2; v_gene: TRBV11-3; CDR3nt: TGTGCCAGCAGCTTTAGACTAGCGGGAGGTGGAACCGGGGAGCTGTTTTTT; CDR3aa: CASSFRLAGGGTGELFF
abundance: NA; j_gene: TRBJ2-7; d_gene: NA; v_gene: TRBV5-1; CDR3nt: TGCGCCAGCAGCCCAGAGATGGGCCTCCGGGGCTACGAGCAGTACTTC; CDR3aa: CASSPEMGLRGYEQYF
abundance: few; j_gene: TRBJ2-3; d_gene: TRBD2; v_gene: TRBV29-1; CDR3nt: TGCAGCGTGGACTCTAGCGGGCCTATCACAGATACGCAGTATTTT; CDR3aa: CSVDSSGPITDTQYF
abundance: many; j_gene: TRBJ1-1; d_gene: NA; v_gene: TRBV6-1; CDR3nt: TGTGCCAGCAGTGAAACATGGGGGCTGAATGCTTTCTTT; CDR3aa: CASSETWGLNAFF
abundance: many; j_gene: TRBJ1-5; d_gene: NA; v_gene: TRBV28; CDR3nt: TGTGCCAGCAGCCGAACTGAACATCAGCCCCAGCATTTT; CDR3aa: CASSRTEHQPQHF
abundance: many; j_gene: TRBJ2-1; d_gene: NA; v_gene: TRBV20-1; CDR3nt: TGCAGTGCTAGGCTGGGGATCAATGAGCAGTTCTTC; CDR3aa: CSARLGINEQFF
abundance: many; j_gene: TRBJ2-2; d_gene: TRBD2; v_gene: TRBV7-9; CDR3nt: TGTGCCAGCAGCTTAGGGCTAGCGGGAGTTAATGCCGGGGAGCTGTTTTTT; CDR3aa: CASSLGLAGVNAGELFF
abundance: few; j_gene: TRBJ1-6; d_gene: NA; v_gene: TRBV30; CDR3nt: TGTGCCTGGACCGGATCCTTTAATTCACCCCTCCACTTT; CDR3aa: CAWTGSFNSPLHF
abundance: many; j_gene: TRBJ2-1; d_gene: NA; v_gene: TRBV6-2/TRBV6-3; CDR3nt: TGTGCCAGCAGTTACCCGAACACAGGGGTTAGCGGGGATAGCTCCTACAATGAGCAGTTCTTC; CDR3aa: CASSYPNTGVSGDSSYNEQFF
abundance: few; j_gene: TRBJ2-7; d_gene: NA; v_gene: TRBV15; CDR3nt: TGTGCCACCAGCAGAGATACCGAGCAGTACTTC; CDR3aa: CATSRDTEQYF
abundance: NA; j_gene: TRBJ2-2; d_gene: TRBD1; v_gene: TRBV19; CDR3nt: TGTGCCAGTAGTCGTGGACAGGGCGGGAACACCGGGGAGCTGTTTTTT; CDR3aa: CASSRGQGGNTGELFF
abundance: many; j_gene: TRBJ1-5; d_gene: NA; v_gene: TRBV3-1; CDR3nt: TGTGCCAGCAGCCATGGTCCACTGGACGATAGCAATCAGCCCCAGCATTTT; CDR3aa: CASSHGPLDDSNQPQHF
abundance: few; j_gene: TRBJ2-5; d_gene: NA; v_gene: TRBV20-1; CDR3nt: TGCAGTGCCCACCCGGGTGTAATTGGAAGCTCCCAAGAGACCCAGTACTTC; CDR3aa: CSAHPGVIGSSQETQYF
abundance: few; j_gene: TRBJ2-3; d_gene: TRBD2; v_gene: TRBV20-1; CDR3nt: TGCAGTGCTCCTTTAACTAGCGGGATACTTAGCACAGATACGCAGTATTTT; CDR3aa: CSAPLTSGILSTDTQYF